This passage covers 26 T cell receptor beta chains from one sample sequenced in a study of T cells in Graves' hyperthyroidism and ophthalmopathy (dated by TCRdb to about 2019). The receptor library was made with multiplex PCR. Sequencing was carried out with an Illumina HiSeq 2000. Amplification of TCR beta CDR3 regions was carried out from RNA transcripts. For the first round of RT-PCR on the TCR CDR3, the HTBI primer set was used together with the Qiagen OneStep RT-PCR kit. TCRdb passed the public sequencing reads through fastp at Q25 and MiXCR, retaining productive beta sequences. Entries are consolidated by CDR3 protein sequence, retaining the most common genes and DNA. Across this sample there are over 500,000 distinct CDR3 sequences, with approximately 15% seen only once. Together, the top ten hold around 14% of the sample. Sequenced input: blood. These receptor sequences come from a woman aged 40-49 years with Graves' hyperthyroidism.

The sample holds many counts of this clonotype. This chain joins TRBV7-2 and TRBJ2-1, with TRBD2 matching over 7 bases. CDR3 size: 16 residues. Germline lookup yields CDR1 SGHTA and CDR2 FQGNSA. V gave up 1 base and J gave up 4 bases; unmatched junction bases: 7. This CDR3 reads CASSLGASGAYNEQFF. The CDR3 nucleotides read TGTGCCAGCAGCTTAGGAGCTAGCGGAGCTTACAATGAGCAGTTCTTC.

This clonotype turned up a few times. V gene TRBV19 combines with J gene TRBJ1-5; D perhaps matches TRBD1 (5 bases). Trimming pared 5 bases from V and 1 base from J, leaving 18 bases between. The CDR3 sequence is 17 residues long. CDR1 is LNHDA, CDR2 SQIVND, per germline (reference sequence). CDR3 amino acids: CASSHPKGIRSNQPQHF. CDR3 bases: TGTGCCAGTAGTCACCCTAAGGGGATACGAAGCAATCAGCCCCAGCATTTT. Filled out from reference TRBV19 and TRBJ1-5, the complete variable domain reads DGGITQSPKYLFRKEGQNVTLSCEQNLNHDAMYWYRQDPGQGLRLIYYSQIVNDFQKGDIAEGYSVSREKKESFPLTVTSAQKNPTAFYLCASSHPKGIRSNQPQHFGDGTRLSIL.

Comments on this clonotype: A much larger clonotype is one base distant, so this may be a read error. The chain carries TRBV9 and TRBJ2-5; D gene ambiguous. V lost 0 bases to trimming and J lost 5 bases, with 11 bases between them. This CDR3 is 14 amino acids long. Germline CDR1 SGDLS, CDR2 YYNGEE. The CDR3 nucleotides read TGTGCCAGCAGCGTAGGCCCGGATAGGGAGACCCAGTACTTC. It specifies CASSVGPDRETQYF.

This chain links TRBV5-1 with TRBJ2-5; possibly TRBD1 for D (6 bases). The CDR3 spans 14 residues. From germline, CDR1 is SGHRS and CDR2 YFSETQ. Between the trimmed V and J ends, which lost 3 bases and 1 base, there was a span of 10 bases. CDR3 nucleotides: TGCGCCAGCAGCTACAGGGAACCCCAAGAGACCCAGTACTTC. As protein: CASSYREPQETQYF.

The rearrangement uses TRBV3-1 and TRBJ2-1; 7 bases are a match to TRBD2. Germline trimming cut 0 bases from V and 9 bases from J; bases unmatched to any gene: 2. In germline, CDR1 is LGHDT, CDR2 YNNKEL (reference sequence). The length of the CDR3 is 13 residues. The CDR3 spells CASSQDGEGEQFF. The CDR3, as DNA: TGTGCCAGCAGCCAAGATGGGGAGGGTGAGCAGTTCTTC.

This chain connects TRBV5-1 to TRBJ2-1; D gene ambiguous. Germline assignment: CDR1 SGHRS and CDR2 YFSETQ. This CDR3 contains 14 residues. Trimming pared 0 bases from V and 8 bases from J, leaving 12 bases between. The CDR3 sequence: CASSLDSIGDEQFF. In DNA form, the CDR3 reads TGCGCCAGCAGCTTGGACAGTATAGGCGATGAGCAGTTCTTC.

This clonotype was observed a handful of times. The chain couples TRBV9 to TRBJ2-1; D not resolved. V lost 3 bases to trimming and J lost 5 bases, with 6 bases between them. Germline V gene lookup returns CDR1 SGDLS and CDR2 YYNGEE. The length of the CDR3 is 12 residues. The CDR3 DNA follows: TGTGCCAGCAGCGCGAACAACAATGAGCAGTTCTTC. It encodes CASSANNNEQFF.

This clonotype was seen many times. The V call is TRBV20-1, the J call TRBJ2-1, with D possibly called TRBD1 or TRBD2 (5 bases each). V shed 6 bases and J shed 5 bases, with 14 bases lying between them. The length of the CDR3 is 13 residues. Germline V gives CDR1 DFQATT, CDR2 SNEGSKA (reference sequence). The CDR3 coding sequence is TGCAGTGCAAGGGACCAACAAAACAATGAGCAGTTCTTC. As protein: CSARDQQNNEQFF.

This clonotype was observed at least ten times. V is TRBV20-1 and J is TRBJ1-2; a weak D match, TRBD1 (6 bases). CDR3 length: 16 residues. The germline CDR1 and CDR2 sequences are DFQATT and SNEGSKA (reference sequence). V gave up 3 bases and J gave up 2 bases, with 19 bases separating them. The CDR3 loop reads CSASDGRGGGNYGYTF. CDR3 sequence (DNA): TGCAGTGCTAGCGACGGACGAGGGGGAGGGAACTATGGCTACACCTTC.

The chain couples TRBV10-2 to TRBJ1-5; D is undetermined. V was clipped by 8 bases and J by 0 bases, with 11 bases between them. From germline, CDR1 is WSHSY and CDR2 SAAADI. The CDR3 spans 14 residues. The CDR3 is CASGWGVSNQPQHF. The CDR3 DNA is TGCGCCAGCGGTTGGGGAGTTAGCAATCAGCCCCAGCATTTT.

This clonotype was seen many times. This chain joins TRBV20-1 and TRBJ2-2; 10 positions agree with TRBD1. The germline V gene encodes CDR1 DFQATT and CDR2 SNEGSKA (reference sequence). After removal of 5 bases from V and 6 bases from J, the junction contained 9 bases not matched to a gene. The CDR3 covers 15 residues. CDR3 nucleotide sequence: TGCAGTGCTCGGGACAGGGGAGAGGTATCCGGGGAGCTGTTTTTT. It encodes CSARDRGEVSGELFF.

This clonotype has more than one count but fewer than ten. The chain employs TRBV28 and TRBJ2-7; no firm D call. The CDR3 runs to 13 residues. V was pared by 4 bases and J by 1 base, with 8 bases between. Germline-derived CDR1 and CDR2 are MDHEN and SYDVKM. The CDR3 nucleotides are TGTGCCAGCAGTTACGGGCCTTCCTACGAGCAGTACTTC. Translated, it gives CASSYGPSYEQYF.

The chain employs TRBV29-1 and TRBJ2-3; TRBD1 is a possible D gene (6 bases). V was shortened by 7 bases and J by 0 bases, with 17 bases between the two germline ends. Germline CDR1 and CDR2: SQVTM and ANQGSEA. This CDR3 is 15 amino acids long. The CDR3 region is CSAKQGWTSTDTQYF. The CDR3 DNA sequence: TGCAGCGCTAAACAGGGTTGGACTAGCACAGATACGCAGTATTTT.

The chain recombines TRBV30 with TRBJ2-3; tentative D call: TRBD1 (6 bases). The CDR3 totals 14 residues. CDR1 and CDR2 from the germline V gene are GTSNPN and SVGIG (reference sequence). V was pared by 1 base and J by 2 bases, with 10 bases between. CDR3 sequence reads: CAWSEQGYTDTQYF. The CDR3 DNA is TGTGCCTGGAGTGAACAGGGTTACACAGATACGCAGTATTTT.

This clonotype was detected a few times. The chain joins TRBV5-1 to TRBJ2-6; perhaps TRBD1 as D (6 bases). This CDR3 comprises 17 residues. CDR1 SGHRS and CDR2 YFSETQ come from the germline V gene. Trimming shortened V by 5 bases and J by 0 bases, and 15 bases separated the two germline ends. The CDR3 sequence is CASRPRDTLSGANVLTF. The CDR3, as DNA: TGCGCCAGCAGGCCCCGGGACACACTCTCTGGGGCCAACGTCCTGACTTTC.

The chain joins TRBV6-1 to TRBJ2-6; D remains ambiguous. There are 14 residues in the CDR3. The V end was cut by 7 bases, the J end by 0 bases, with 7 bases between. Germline CDR1 reads MNHNS; CDR2 reads SASEGT. DNA for the CDR3: TGTGCCAGCATCTGGAGCTCTGGGGCCAACGTCCTGACTTTC. Translation: CASIWSSGANVLTF.

The chain is built from TRBV19 and TRBJ1-2; D might be TRBD1 (5 bases). CDR1 and CDR2 (germline): LNHDA, SQIVND (reference sequence). The V end lost 3 bases, the J end lost 4 bases, and 6 bases lay between the germline ends. The CDR3 extends over 12 amino acids. In DNA, the CDR3 is TGTGCCAGTAGTATGGACATCTATGGCTACACCTTC. This translates into CASSMDIYGYTF.

This clonotype appeared many times. This chain connects TRBV20-1 to TRBJ2-3; D may be TRBD2 (6 bases). Trimming left V 0 bases short and J 3 bases short, with 13 bases between. The CDR3 has 15 amino acids. The germline V gene has CDR1 DFQATT and CDR2 SNEGSKA (reference sequence). The DNA of the CDR3 is TGCAGTGCTAGAGATCTGGGGAGGCAAACAGATACGCAGTATTTT. This encodes CSARDLGRQTDTQYF.

This clonotype was observed many times. The chain employs TRBV2 and TRBJ2-4; 8 bases match TRBD1. Germline loops: CDR1 SNHLY, CDR2 FYNNEI. The CDR3 length is 15 residues. The J segment lost 8 bases and the V segment lost 3 bases, leaving 9 bases of the junction unmatched. CDR3: CASSDPTGGRDIQYF. The CDR3 nucleotides are TGTGCCAGCAGTGATCCAACAGGGGGGAGAGACATTCAGTACTTC.

This clonotype has a handful of counts. This rearrangement joins TRBV6-5 to TRBJ2-7; the match to TRBD1 covers 8 bases. The V segment lost 7 bases and the J segment 0 bases; nucleotides outside the gene matches: 11. Looked up from germline, CDR1 is MNHEY and CDR2 is SVGAGI. This CDR3 has 16 residues. This chain's CDR3 is CASIPPPGQDSYEQYF. In DNA, the CDR3 is TGTGCCAGCATTCCACCTCCGGGACAGGACTCCTACGAGCAGTACTTC.

This clonotype appeared many times. V gene TRBV5-5 combines with J gene TRBJ1-2, with TRBD1 matching over 9 bases. The CDR3 has 15 residues. After removal of 2 bases from V and 4 bases from J, the junction contained 6 bases not matched to a gene. CDR1 and CDR2 from the germline V gene are SGHKS and YYEKEE (reference sequence). In DNA, the CDR3 is TGTGCCAGCAGCTTATCGGGACAGGGAATCTATGGCTACACCTTC. It yields the protein CASSLSGQGIYGYTF.

This clonotype was seen ten or more times. The V and J genes are TRBV12-3 or TRBV12-4 and TRBJ2-7, with TRBD1 matching 8 bases. V dropped 5 bases and J dropped 7; count of bases not matched to a gene: 10. The CDR3 has 14 residues. For the CDR3, the DNA is TGTGCCAGCAGTAAGACAGGGGCCGCCGCGGAGCAGTACTTC. Protein: CASSKTGAAAEQYF.

This clonotype has ten or more counts. The CDR3 DNA follows: TGTGCCAGCAGTTACACCTACCGGACAGGCTCTGGAAACACCATATATTTT. This translates into CASSYTYRTGSGNTIYF. J is TRBJ1-3 and V is TRBV12-3 or TRBV12-4; 7 bases align to TRBD1. This CDR3 is 17 amino acids long. J lost 0 bases, V lost 4 bases, and 9 bases had no gene match.

At least ten counts were recorded for this clonotype. The V and J genes are TRBV11-2 and TRBJ2-1, with 8 bases that match TRBD1. Germline V CDR1 and CDR2: SGHAT, FQNNGV. The CDR3 spans 16 residues. V was pared by 5 bases and J by 2 bases, with 8 bases of the junction left unmatched. CDR3 amino acids: CASSLGTGKAYNEQFF. The CDR3 bases are TGTGCCAGCAGCCTAGGGACAGGCAAGGCCTACAATGAGCAGTTCTTC.

The table lists this clonotype with many counts. This chain links TRBV6-5 with TRBJ2-1, with 9 nucleotides matching TRBD2. Germline V CDR1 and CDR2: MNHEY, SVGAGI. With V trimmed by 2 bases and J by 5 bases, 10 bases remained unmatched. This CDR3 region has 17 residues. The DNA of the CDR3 is TGTGCCAGCAGTTACCCTACGGCTAGCGGGACCCACAATGAGCAGTTCTTC. This translates into CASSYPTASGTHNEQFF.

Comment on this clonotype: The junction departs from germline at one end; a sequencing error may be responsible. J is TRBJ2-4 and V is TRBV6-9, with TRBD1 matching 9 bases. This CDR3 is built from 20 residues. CDR1 is MNHGY, CDR2 SVAAGI, per germline. CDR3 residues: CASLPPQGAHPRISKNIQYF. In DNA, the CDR3 is TGCGCCAGCCTTCCCCCACAGGGGGCGCACCCGCGGATCTCCAAAAACATTCAGTACTTC.